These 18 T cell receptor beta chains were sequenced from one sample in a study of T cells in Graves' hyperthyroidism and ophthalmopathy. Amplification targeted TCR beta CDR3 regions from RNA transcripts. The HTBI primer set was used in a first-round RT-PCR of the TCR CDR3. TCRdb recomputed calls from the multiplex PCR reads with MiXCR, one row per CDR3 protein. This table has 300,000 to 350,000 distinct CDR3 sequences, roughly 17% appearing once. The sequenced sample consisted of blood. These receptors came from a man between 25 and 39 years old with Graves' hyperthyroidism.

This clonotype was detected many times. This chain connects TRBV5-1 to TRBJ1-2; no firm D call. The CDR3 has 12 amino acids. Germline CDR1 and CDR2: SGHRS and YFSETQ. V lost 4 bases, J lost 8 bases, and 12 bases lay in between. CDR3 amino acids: CASSLWGEGYTF. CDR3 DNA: TGCGCCAGCAGCCTTTGGGGAGAGGGCTACACCTTC.

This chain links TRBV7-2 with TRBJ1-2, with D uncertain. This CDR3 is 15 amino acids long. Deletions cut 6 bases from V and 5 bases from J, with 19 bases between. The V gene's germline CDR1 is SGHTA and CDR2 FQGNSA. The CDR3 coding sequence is TGTGCCAGCAGACCGAGGGAGGGAGGGATATATGGCTACACCTTC. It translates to CASRPREGGIYGYTF.

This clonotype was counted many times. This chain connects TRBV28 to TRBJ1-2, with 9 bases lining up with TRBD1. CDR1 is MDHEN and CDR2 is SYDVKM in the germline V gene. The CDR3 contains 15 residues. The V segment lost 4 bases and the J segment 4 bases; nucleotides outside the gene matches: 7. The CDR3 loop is CASSSGTGLLYGYTF. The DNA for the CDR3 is TGTGCCAGCAGTTCGGGGACAGGGCTACTCTATGGCTACACCTTC.

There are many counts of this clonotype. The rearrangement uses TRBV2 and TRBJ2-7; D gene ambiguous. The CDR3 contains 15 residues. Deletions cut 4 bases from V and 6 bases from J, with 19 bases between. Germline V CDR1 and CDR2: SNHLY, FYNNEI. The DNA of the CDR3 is TGTGCCAGCAGTGCTGATATTGGCCGAGGAGCCGAGCAGTACTTC. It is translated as CASSADIGRGAEQYF.

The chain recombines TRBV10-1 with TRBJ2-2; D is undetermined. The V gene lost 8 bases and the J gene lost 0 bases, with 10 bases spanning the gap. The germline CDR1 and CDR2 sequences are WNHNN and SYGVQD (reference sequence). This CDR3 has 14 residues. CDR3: CASRETSNTGELFF. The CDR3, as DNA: TGCGCCAGCCGAGAGACCTCGAACACCGGGGAGCTGTTTTTT.

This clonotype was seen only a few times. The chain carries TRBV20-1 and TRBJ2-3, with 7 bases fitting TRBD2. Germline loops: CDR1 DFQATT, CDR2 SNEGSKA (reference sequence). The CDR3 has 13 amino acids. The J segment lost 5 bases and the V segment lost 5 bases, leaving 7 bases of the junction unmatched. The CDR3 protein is CSAGGSIRDTQYF. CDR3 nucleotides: TGCAGTGCTGGCGGGAGTATTAGAGATACGCAGTATTTT.

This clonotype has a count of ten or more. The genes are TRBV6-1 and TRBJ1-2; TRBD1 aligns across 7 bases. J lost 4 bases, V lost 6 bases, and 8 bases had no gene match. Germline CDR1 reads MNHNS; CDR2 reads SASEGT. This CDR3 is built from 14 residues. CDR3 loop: CASRKPGQIYGYTF. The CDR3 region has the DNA TGTGCCAGCAGGAAACCGGGACAGATCTATGGCTACACCTTC.

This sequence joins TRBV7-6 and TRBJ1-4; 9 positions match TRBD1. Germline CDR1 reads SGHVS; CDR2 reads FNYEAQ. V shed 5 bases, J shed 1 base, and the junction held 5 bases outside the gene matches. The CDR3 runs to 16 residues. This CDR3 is CASSDPGQGTNEKLFF. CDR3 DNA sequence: TGTGCCAGCAGCGATCCGGGACAGGGAACTAATGAAAAACTGTTTTTT.

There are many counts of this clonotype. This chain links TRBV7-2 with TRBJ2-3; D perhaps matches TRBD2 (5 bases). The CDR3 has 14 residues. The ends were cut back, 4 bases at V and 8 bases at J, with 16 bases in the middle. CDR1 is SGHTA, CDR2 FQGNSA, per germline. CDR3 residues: CASSSTTVFGTQYF. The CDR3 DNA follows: TGTGCCAGCAGCTCGACTACTGTCTTTGGTACGCAGTATTTT.

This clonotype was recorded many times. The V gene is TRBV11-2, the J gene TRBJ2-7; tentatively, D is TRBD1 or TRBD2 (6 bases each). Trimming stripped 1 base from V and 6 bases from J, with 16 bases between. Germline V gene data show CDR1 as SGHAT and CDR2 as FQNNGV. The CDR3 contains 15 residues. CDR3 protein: CASSLVGRGRREQYF. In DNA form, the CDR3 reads TGTGCCAGCAGCTTAGTTGGACGGGGGCGCCGCGAGCAGTACTTC.

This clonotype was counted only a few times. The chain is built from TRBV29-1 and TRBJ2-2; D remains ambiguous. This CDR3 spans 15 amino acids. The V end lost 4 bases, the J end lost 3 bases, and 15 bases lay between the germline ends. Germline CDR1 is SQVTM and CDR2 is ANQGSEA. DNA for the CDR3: TGCAGCGTTGGGGCGGCAGGCGGCGACACCGGGGAGCTGTTTTTT. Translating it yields CSVGAAGGDTGELFF.

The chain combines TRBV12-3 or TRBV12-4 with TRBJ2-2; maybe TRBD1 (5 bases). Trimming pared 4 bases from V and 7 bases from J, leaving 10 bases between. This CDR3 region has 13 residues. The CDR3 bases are TGTGCCAGCAGTTCAGGGATTGGCGGGGAGCTGTTTTTT. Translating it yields CASSSGIGGELFF.

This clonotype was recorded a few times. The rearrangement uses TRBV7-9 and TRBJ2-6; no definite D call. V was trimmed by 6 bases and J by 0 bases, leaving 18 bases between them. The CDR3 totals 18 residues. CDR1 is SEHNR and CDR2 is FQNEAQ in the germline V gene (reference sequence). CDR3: CASSHRTSYRSGANVLTF. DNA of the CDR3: TGTGCCAGCAGTCATCGAACGTCTTACCGCTCTGGGGCCAACGTCCTGACTTTC.

This CDR3 reads CASSLGQGGRTEAFF. CDR3 bases: TGTGCCAGCAGCTTAGGACAGGGAGGGAGAACTGAAGCTTTCTTT. This chain uses TRBV7-9 with TRBJ1-1; 7 bases agree with TRBD1. The CDR3 is made up of 15 amino acids. The V gene end was trimmed by 1 base and the J gene end by 5 bases; junction bases not matched to a gene: 7. Germline lookup yields CDR1 SEHNR and CDR2 FQNEAQ (reference sequence). The variable domain in full, with the rest retrieved from reference TRBV7-9 and TRBJ1-1, is DTGVSQNPRHKITKRGQNVTFRCDPISEHNRLYWYRQTLGQGPEFLTYFQNEAQLEKSRLLSDRFSAERPKGSFSTLEIQRTEQGDSAMYLCASSLGQGGRTEAFFGQGTRLTVV.

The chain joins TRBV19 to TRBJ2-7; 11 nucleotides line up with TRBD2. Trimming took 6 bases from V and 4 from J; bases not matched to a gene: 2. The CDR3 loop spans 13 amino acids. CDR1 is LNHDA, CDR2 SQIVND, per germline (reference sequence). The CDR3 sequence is CASRLAGEYEQYF. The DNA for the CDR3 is TGTGCCAGTAGACTAGCGGGAGAATACGAGCAGTACTTC.

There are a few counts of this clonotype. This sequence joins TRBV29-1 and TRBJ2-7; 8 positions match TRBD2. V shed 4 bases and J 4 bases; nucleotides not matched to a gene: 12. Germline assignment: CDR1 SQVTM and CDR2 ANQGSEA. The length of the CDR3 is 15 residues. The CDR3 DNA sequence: TGCAGCGTTGTCAGACCGGGGGGGAATTTATACGAGCAGTACTTC. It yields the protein CSVVRPGGNLYEQYF.

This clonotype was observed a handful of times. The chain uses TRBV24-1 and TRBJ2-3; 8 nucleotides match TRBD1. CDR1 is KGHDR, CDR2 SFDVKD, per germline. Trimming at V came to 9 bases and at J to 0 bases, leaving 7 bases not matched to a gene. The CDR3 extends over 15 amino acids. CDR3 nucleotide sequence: TGTGCCACCGGATTGGGGGACAGGAGCACAGATACGCAGTATTTT. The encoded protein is CATGLGDRSTDTQYF.

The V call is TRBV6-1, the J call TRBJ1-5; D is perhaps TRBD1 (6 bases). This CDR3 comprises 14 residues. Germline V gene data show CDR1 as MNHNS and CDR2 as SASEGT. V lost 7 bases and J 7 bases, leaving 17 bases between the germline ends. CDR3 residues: CASNPGGGRQPQHF. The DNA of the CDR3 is TGTGCCAGCAACCCCGGGGGGGGCAGGCAGCCCCAGCATTTT.